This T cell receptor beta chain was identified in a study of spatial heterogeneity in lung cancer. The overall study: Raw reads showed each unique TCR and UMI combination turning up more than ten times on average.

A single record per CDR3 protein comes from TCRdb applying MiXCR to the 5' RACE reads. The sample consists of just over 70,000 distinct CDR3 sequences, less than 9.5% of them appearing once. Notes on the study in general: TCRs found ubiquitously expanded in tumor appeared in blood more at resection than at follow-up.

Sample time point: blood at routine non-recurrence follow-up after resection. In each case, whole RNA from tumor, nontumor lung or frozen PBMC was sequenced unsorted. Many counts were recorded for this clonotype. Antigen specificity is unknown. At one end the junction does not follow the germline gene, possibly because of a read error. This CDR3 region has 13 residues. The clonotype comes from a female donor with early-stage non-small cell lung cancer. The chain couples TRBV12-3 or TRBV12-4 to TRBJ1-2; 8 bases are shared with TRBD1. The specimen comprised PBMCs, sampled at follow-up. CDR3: CAGSTQGAVGYTF. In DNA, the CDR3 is TGTGCCGGCAGTACCCAGGGGGCAGTTGGCTACACCTTC.